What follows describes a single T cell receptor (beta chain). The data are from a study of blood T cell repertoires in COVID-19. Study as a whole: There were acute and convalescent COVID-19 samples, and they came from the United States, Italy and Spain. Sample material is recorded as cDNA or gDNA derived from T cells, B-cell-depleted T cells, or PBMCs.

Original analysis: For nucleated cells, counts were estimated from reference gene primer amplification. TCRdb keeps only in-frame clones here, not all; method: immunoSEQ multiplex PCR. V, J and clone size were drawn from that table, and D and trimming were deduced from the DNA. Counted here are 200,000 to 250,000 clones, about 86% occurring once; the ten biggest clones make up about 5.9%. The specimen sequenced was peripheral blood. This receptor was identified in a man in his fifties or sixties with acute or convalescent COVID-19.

In DNA form, the CDR3 reads TGTGCCTGGAGTGGAACTAGCGGGGGTGCAGAGACCCAGTACTTC. Translated: CAWSGTSGGAETQYF. V usage is TRBV30 and J usage is TRBJ2-5, with 11 bases that match TRBD2. CDR1 is GTSNPN, CDR2 SVGIG, per germline (reference sequence). J was trimmed by 4 bases and V by 1 base; bases with no gene match: 5. There are 15 residues in the CDR3.